The rows below give T cell receptor beta chains drawn from one sample of a study of CD8 T cells in Susac syndrome. TCRdb re-analysed the immunoSEQ multiplex PCR reads in MiXCR, keeping a single row per CDR3 protein. The profile shows about 200,000 distinct CDR3 sequences, roughly 94% of them singletons. The source material was CD4+ T cells from PBMCs. These receptors came from a human donor with multiple sclerosis. Both conserved end residues are part of each CDR3. D genes are given only for firm matches. The size entry is marked missing in some rows and otherwise reads once, few, many or a size class.

TRBJ1-2 once - TRBV29-1 TGCAGCGTTAATTCGAACGGCTACACCTTC CSVNSNGYTF
TRBJ1-2 - - TRBV20-1 TGCAGTGCTAGAGCCTCTTCAGACCGAGGTCCCGGTGGCTACACCTTC CSARASSDRGPGGYTF
TRBJ1-2 - TRBD1 TRBV29-1 TGCAGCGTTGAAAGGACAGGGTTCCACGGCTACACCTTC CSVERTGFHGYTF
TRBJ2-1 - TRBD2 TRBV7-9 TGTGCCAGCAGCGCCCTTCGGACTAGCGACCACAATGAGCAGTTCTTC CASSALRTSDHNEQFF
TRBJ1-2 - - TRBV6-5 TGTGCCAGCAGAAGAGAAGCTAACTATGGCTACACCTTC CASRREANYGYTF
TRBJ2-3 - - TRBV7-3 TGTGCCAGCAGCTCGCGGACCCACACAGATACGCAGTATTTT CASSSRTHTDTQYF
TRBJ1-2 - - TRBV3-1 TGTGCCAGCAGCCCAGGGCCGGGACTGAGGCCTGGGGGCTACACCTTC CASSPGPGLRPGGYTF
TRBJ1-6 - - TRBV2 TGTGCCAGCAGGGCGAGTTCACCCCTCCACTTT CASRASSPLHF
TRBJ2-4 - TRBD1 TRBV27 TGTGCCAGCAGTGGCCGGGACAGGGGGTTAGCCAAAAACATTCAGTACTTC CASSGRDRGLAKNIQYF
TRBJ2-4 - TRBD1 TRBV27 TGTGCCAGCAGTTTATCCGGGACAGGGGCCAAAAACATTCAGTACTTC CASSLSGTGAKNIQYF
TRBJ2-7 - - TRBV20-1 TGCAGTGCTAGAGGCCGTACCCAGAGAGAGGTACACCGGGTGTACGAGCAGTACTTC CSARGRTQREVHRVYEQYF
TRBJ2-1 - TRBD1 TRBV29-1 TGCAGCGTTGCGGGACAGACGCACTACAATGAGCAGTTCTTC CSVAGQTHYNEQFF
TRBJ2-1 once - TRBV5-1 TGCGCCAGCAGCTTGGAAGGCAATGAGCAGTTCTTC CASSLEGNEQFF
TRBJ2-3 - - TRBV24-1 TGTGCCACCAGCCTCGCGAGGGGACCTCCCACAGATACGCAGTATTTT CATSLARGPPTDTQYF
TRBJ1-4 - - TRBV12-5 TGTGCTAGTGGTGGAGGGGGATTCGGGACAACTAATGAAAAACTGTTTTTT CASGGGGFGTTNEKLFF
TRBJ1-1 - - TRBV3-1 TGTGCCAGCAGCCAAGCCGAGGGGAACACTGAAGCTTTCTTT CASSQAEGNTEAFF
TRBJ2-1 - TRBD1 TRBV20-1 TGCAGTGCCCAGAGGGGGCAGGCCTACAATGAGCAGTTCTTC CSAQRGQAYNEQFF
TRBJ2-7 - - TRBV20-1 TGCAGTGCTATCTCGGGGGAGCAGTACTTC CSAISGEQYF
TRBJ1-1 once - TRBV29-1 TGCAGCGTTGGCTCTCACACTTTGAACACTGAAGCTTTCTTT CSVGSHTLNTEAFF
TRBJ1-2 - TRBD1 TRBV27 TGTGCCAGCAGTTTATCCATCCAGGGGGCGAAGGGCTACACCTTC CASSLSIQGAKGYTF
TRBJ1-2 - - TRBV9 TGTGCCAGCAGCGCCGTTTTGGGGGGCATCGGCTATGGCTACACCTTC CASSAVLGGIGYGYTF
TRBJ1-6 - - TRBV20-1 TGCAGTGCACGGACATTAAGCGATTCACCCCTCCACTTT CSARTLSDSPLHF
TRBJ1-1 - - TRBV12-3/TRBV12-4 TGTGCCAGCAGAATGGGCGGTGAAGCTTTCTTT CASRMGGEAFF
TRBJ1-2 - - TRBV21-1 TGTGCCAGCAGCAAATCTGGGGATGGTGGCTACACCTTC CASSKSGDGGYTF
TRBJ1-2 - - TRBV12-3/TRBV12-4 TGTGCCAGCAGTTTAGAGGCTGCCTATGGCTACACCTTC CASSLEAAYGYTF
TRBJ2-5 - - TRBV30 TGTGCCTGGGCGGTTTTAAGGGAGACCCAGTACTTC CAWAVLRETQYF